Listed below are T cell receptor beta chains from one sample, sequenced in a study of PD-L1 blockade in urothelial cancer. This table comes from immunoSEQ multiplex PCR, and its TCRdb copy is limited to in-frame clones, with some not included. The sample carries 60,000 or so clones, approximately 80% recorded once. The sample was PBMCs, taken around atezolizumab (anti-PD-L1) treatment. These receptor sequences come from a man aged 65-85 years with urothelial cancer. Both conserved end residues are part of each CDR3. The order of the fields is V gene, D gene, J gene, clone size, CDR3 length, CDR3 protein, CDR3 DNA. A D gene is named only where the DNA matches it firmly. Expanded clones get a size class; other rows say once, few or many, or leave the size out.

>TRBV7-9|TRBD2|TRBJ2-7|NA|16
CASSRGLAGESYEQYF
TGTGCCAGCAGCCGAGGACTAGCGGGAGAATCCTACGAGCAGTACTTC
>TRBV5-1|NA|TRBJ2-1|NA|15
CASSLSTGTYNEQFF
TGCGCCAGCAGCTTGTCTACAGGGACCTACAATGAGCAGTTCTTC
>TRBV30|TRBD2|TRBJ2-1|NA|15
CAWGTGLAGIDEQFF
TGTGCCTGGGGTACGGGACTAGCGGGAATTGATGAGCAGTTCTTC
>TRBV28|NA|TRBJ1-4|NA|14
CASRIGGAGEKLFF
TGTGCCAGCAGAATTGGGGGGGCGGGTGAAAAACTGTTTTTT
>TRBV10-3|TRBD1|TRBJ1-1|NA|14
CAISESRGQGEAFF
TGTGCCATCAGTGAGTCTCGAGGACAGGGTGAAGCTTTCTTT
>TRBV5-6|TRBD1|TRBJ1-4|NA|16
CASSADRVDVAEKLFF
TGTGCCAGCAGCGCGGACAGGGTAGATGTAGCTGAAAAACTGTTTTTT
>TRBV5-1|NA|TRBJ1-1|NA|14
CASSLTVQNTEAFF
TGCGCCAGCAGCTTGACAGTTCAGAACACTGAAGCTTTCTTT
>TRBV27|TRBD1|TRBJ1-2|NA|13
CASSFGQGYGYTF
TGTGCCAGCAGTTTTGGACAGGGCTATGGCTACACCTTC
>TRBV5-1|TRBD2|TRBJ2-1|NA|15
CASSKSGRRVNEQFF
TGCGCCAGCAGCAAAAGCGGGAGAAGGGTCAATGAGCAGTTCTTC
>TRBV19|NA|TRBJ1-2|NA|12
CASSISLYGYTF
TGTGCCAGTAGTATTAGTCTCTATGGCTACACCTTC
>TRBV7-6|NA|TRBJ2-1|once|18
CASSLGAGGTSSYNEQFF
TGTGCCAGCAGCTTAGGCGCAGGCGGGACCAGCTCCTACAATGAGCAGTTCTTC
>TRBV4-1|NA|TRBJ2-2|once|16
CASTSQGFGNTGELFF
TGCGCCAGCACTTCTCAGGGGTTTGGGAACACCGGGGAGCTGTTTTTT
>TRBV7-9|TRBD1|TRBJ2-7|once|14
CASSRQGALYEQYF
TGTGCCAGCAGCCGACAGGGGGCCTTATACGAGCAGTACTTC
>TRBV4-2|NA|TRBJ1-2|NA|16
CASSQEGVGGLAGYTF
TGTGCCAGCAGCCAAGAGGGGGTCGGGGGGTTGGCTGGCTACACCTTC
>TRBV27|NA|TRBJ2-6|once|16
CASSLSYRAGANVLTF
TGTGCCAGCAGTTTATCGTACAGGGCAGGGGCCAACGTCCTGACTTTC
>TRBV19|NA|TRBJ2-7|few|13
CASSIRTAYEQYF
TGTGCCAGTAGTATCCGGACAGCCTACGAGCAGTACTTC